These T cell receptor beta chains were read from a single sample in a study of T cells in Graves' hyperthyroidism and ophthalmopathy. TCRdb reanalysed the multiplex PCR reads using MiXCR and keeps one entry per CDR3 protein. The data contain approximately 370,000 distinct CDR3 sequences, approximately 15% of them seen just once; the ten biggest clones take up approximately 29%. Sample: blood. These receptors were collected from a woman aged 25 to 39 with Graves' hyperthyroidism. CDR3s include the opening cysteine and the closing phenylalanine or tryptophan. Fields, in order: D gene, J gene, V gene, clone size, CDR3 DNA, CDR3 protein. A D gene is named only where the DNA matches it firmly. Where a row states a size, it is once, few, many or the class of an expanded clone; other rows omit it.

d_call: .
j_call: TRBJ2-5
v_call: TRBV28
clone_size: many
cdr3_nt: TGTGCCAGCAGTTTTGGGTGGGAGACCCAGTACTTC
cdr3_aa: CASSFGWETQYF

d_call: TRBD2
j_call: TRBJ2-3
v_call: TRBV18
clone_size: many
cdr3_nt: TGTGCCAGCTCACTATGGACTAGCGGAAACACAGATACGCAGTATTTT
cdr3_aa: CASSLWTSGNTDTQYF

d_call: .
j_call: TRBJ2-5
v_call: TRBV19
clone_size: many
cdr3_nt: TGTGCCAGTAGTACAACAGCGGCCGAAGAGACCCAGTACTTC
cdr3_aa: CASSTTAAEETQYF

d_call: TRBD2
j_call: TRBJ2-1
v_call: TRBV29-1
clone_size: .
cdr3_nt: TGCAGCGTCCTTGGGACTAGCGGGATTGAGCAGTTCTTC
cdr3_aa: CSVLGTSGIEQFF

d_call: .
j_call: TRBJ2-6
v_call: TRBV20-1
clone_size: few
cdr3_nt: TGCAGTGCTAGGAGGTCCCCTCGTTGGGGCTCTGGGGCCAACGTCCTGACTTTC
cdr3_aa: CSARRSPRWGSGANVLTF

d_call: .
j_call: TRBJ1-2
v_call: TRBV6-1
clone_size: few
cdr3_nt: TGTGCCAGCAGTGAAGACGGCTACACCTTC
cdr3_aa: CASSEDGYTF

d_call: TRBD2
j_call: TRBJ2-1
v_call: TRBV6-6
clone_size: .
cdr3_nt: TGTGCCAGCAGTTACGCCAAAGGACTAGCGGATGAGCAGTTCTTC
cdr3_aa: CASSYAKGLADEQFF

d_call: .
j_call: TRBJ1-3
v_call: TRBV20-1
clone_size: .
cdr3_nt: TGCAGTGCTGCGGACCCAAACTCTGGAAACACCATATATTTT
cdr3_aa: CSAADPNSGNTIYF

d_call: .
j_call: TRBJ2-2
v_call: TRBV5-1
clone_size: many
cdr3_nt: TGCGCCAGCAGTAGGGACCAGCAGAACACCGGGGAGCTGTTTTTT
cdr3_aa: CASSRDQQNTGELFF

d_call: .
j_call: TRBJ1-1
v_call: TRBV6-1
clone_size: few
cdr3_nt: TGTGCCAGCAGTGCTGGCGGGAACACTGAAGCTTTCTTT
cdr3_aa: CASSAGGNTEAFF

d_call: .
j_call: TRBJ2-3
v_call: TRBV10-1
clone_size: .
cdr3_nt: TGCGCCAGCAGTGAGTCGGCAGGGAGGGATACGCAGTATTTT
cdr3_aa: CASSESAGRDTQYF

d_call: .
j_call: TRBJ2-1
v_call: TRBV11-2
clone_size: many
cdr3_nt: TGTGCCAGCAGCTTACTGGGGCATGAGCAGTTCTTC
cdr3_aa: CASSLLGHEQFF

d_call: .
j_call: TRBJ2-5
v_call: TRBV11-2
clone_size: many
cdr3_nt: TGTGCCAGCAGCAAGGGGGGGGCAGGGGAGACCCAGTACTTC
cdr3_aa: CASSKGGAGETQYF

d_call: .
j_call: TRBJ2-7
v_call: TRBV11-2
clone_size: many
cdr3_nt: TGTGCCAGCAGCTCCAGGACCAACGGCGAGCAGTACTTC
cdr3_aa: CASSSRTNGEQYF

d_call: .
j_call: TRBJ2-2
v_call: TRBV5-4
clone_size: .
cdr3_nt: TGTGCCAGCACCGCCGGTGGGGGAACCGGGGAGCTGTTTTTT
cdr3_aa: CASTAGGGTGELFF

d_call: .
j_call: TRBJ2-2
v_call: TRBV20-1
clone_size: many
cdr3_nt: TGCAGTGCTAGACTAGCAGGTCGGACCGGGGAGCTGTTTTTT
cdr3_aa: CSARLAGRTGELFF

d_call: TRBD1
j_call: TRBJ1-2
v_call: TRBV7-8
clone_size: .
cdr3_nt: TGTGCCAGCAGCTTGACGCCGGGACAGGGTGACTATGGCTACACCTTC
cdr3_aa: CASSLTPGQGDYGYTF

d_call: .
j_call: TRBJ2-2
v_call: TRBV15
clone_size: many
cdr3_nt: TGTGCCACCAGCAGAGAGACCGGGACAATTAACGGGGAGCTGTTTTTT
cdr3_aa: CATSRETGTINGELFF

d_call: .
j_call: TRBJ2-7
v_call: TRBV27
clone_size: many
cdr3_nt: TGTGCCAGCAGTCCGGGACTCCAATTCTTGGAGCAGTACTTC
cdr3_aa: CASSPGLQFLEQYF

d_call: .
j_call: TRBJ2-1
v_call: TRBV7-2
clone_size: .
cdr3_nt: TGTGCCAGCAATGGGGGGACTCTCTCCTACAATGAGCAGTTCTTC
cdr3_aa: CASNGGTLSYNEQFF

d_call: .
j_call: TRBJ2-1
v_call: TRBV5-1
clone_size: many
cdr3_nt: TGCGCCAGCAGCTTGGGTGGGGGACAATACAATGAGCAGTTCTTC
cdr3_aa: CASSLGGGQYNEQFF

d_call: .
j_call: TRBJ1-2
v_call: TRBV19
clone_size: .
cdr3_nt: TGTGCCAGTAGTGACGTCGACGCAAGCTATGGCTACACCTTC
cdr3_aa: CASSDVDASYGYTF

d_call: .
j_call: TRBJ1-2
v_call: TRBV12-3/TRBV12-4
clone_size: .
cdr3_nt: TGTGCCAGCAGTCGGGGGGCCGGGGTGAGTTACGGCTACACCTTC
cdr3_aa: CASSRGAGVSYGYTF

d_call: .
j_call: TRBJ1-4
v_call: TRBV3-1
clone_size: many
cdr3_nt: TGTGCCAGCAGCCAAGGGGCTGAAAAACTGTTTTTT
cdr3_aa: CASSQGAEKLFF

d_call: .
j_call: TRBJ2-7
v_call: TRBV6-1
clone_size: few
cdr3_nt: TGTGCCAGCAGTGAACAAGGGGCTCAGACCTACGAGCAGTACTTC
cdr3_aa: CASSEQGAQTYEQYF

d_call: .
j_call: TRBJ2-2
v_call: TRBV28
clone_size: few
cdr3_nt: TGTGCCAGCCGGCAGGGCATTACCGGGGAGCTGTTTTTT
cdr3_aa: CASRQGITGELFF

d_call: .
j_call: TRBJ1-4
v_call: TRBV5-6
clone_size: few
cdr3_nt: TGTGCCAGCATTCGTTGGGGGATCGGGACTAATGAAAAACTGTTTTTT
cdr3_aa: CASIRWGIGTNEKLFF

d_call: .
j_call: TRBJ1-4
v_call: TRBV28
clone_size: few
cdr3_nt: TGTGCCAGCAGTCCCTCCGAAGGTCCTAGTAATGAAAAACTGTTTTTT
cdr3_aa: CASSPSEGPSNEKLFF

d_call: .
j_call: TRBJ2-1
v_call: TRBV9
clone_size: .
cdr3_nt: TGTGCCAGCAGCGTAGCGGAGGGGATACTGACCAATGAGCAGTTCTTC
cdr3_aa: CASSVAEGILTNEQFF

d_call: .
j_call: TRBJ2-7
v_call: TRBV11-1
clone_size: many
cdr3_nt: TGTGCCAGCAGCTTATCCGGGGACTACGAGCAGTACTTC
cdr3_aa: CASSLSGDYEQYF

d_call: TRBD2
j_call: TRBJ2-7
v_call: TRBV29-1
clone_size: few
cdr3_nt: TGCAGCGTTCGTCTAGCGGGGGCGGGGGAGCAGTACTTC
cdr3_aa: CSVRLAGAGEQYF

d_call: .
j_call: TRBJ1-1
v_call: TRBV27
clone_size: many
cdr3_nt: TGTGCCAGCAGCCTCCTTACAGGAGCTGAAGCTTTCTTT
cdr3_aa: CASSLLTGAEAFF

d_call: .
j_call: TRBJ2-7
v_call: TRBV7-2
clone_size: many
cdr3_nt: TGTGCCAGCAGCTTAGTCCGGACCTCCTACGAGCAGTACTTC
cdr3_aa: CASSLVRTSYEQYF

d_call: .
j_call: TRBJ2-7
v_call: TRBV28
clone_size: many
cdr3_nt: TGTGCCAGCAGTTCCCCGACGGAGAGGGCAGCCCACGAGCAGTACTTC
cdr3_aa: CASSSPTERAAHEQYF

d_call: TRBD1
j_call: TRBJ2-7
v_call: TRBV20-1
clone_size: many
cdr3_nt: TGCAGTGCTAGTATTTGGGACAGGGTTGTGGCCGAGCAGTACTTC
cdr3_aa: CSASIWDRVVAEQYF

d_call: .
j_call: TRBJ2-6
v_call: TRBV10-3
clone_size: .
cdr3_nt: TGTGCCATCAGTGACCCTATGTCCCGGGACATTAATGGGGCCAACGTCCTGACTTTC
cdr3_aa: CAISDPMSRDINGANVLTF

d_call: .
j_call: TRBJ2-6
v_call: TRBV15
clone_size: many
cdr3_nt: TGTGCCACCAGCGCAGGAGGGGCCAACGTCCTGACTTTC
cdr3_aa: CATSAGGANVLTF

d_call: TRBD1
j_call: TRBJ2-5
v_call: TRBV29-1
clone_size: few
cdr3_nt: TGCAGCGTTGAAGGCCCCGCAGGGGGCCCCGCCGAAGAGACCCAGTACTTC
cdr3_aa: CSVEGPAGGPAEETQYF

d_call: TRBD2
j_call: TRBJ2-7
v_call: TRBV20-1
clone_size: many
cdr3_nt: TGCAGTGCTAGCGGGATCCAAAGCGGGAGGGCCGACGAGCAGTACTTC
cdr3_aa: CSASGIQSGRADEQYF

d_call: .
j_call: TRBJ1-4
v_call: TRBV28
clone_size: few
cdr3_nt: TGTGCCAGCAAGGGGACTAATGAAAAACTGTTTTTT
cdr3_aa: CASKGTNEKLFF

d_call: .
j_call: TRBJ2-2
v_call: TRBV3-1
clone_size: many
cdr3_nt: TGTGCCAGCAGCCAAGGGGACACCAAGAACACCGGGGAGCTGTTTTTT
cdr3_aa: CASSQGDTKNTGELFF

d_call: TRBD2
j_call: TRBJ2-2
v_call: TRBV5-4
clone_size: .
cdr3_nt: TGTGCCAGCAGCTCCTGGACTAGCGGGAGAATTACCGGGGAGCTGTTTTTT
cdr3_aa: CASSSWTSGRITGELFF

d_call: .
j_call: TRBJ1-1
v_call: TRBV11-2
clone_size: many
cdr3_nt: TGTGCCAGCAGCTTATTGCAGGGGAACACTGAAGCTTTCTTT
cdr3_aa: CASSLLQGNTEAFF

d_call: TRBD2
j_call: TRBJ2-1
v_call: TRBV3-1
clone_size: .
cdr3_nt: TGTGCCAGCAGCGACATGGCCCTACTAGCGGGAGTTATCGATGAGCAGTTCTTC
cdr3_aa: CASSDMALLAGVIDEQFF

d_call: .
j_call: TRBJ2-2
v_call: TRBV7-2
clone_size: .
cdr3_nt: TGTGCCAGCAGCTTAGACGGGATCGGGGAGCTGTTTTTT
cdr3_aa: CASSLDGIGELFF

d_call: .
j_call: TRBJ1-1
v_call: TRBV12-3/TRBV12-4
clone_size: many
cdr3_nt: TGTGCCAGCAGTTCGACTGTAGATACTGAAGCTTTCTTT
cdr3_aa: CASSSTVDTEAFF

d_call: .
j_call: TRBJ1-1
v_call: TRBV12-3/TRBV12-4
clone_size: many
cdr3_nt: TGTGCCAGCAGTTCTTGGACTGAAGCTTTCTTT
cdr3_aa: CASSSWTEAFF

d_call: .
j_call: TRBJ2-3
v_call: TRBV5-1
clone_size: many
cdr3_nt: TGCGCCAGCAGCTTGGGCGCGAGCACAGATACGCAGTATTTT
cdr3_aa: CASSLGASTDTQYF

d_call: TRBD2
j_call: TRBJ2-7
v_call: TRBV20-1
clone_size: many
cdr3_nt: TGCAGTGCTCCCGCCGCCCTGCTGACTAGCGGCCTCGGTGAGCAGTACTTC
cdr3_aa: CSAPAALLTSGLGEQYF

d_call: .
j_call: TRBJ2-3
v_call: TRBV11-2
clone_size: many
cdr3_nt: TGTGCCAGCAGCTTAACGGGAGCTCTGGCCACAGATACGCAGTATTTT
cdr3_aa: CASSLTGALATDTQYF

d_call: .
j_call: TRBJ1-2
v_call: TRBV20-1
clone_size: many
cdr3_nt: TGCAGTGCTCCCCTCGGGACGGCCTATGGCTACACCTTC
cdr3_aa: CSAPLGTAYGYTF

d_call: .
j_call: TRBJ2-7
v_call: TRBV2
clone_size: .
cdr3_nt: TGTGCCAGCAGTTCAGGCACCACCTACGAGCAGTACTTC
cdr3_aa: CASSSGTTYEQYF

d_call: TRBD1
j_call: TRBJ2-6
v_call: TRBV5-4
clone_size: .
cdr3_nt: TGTGCCAGCAGCGCCGGGACAGGGTCCGGGGCCAACGTCCTGACTTTC
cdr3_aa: CASSAGTGSGANVLTF

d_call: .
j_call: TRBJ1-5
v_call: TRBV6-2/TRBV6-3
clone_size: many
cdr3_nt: TGTGCCAGCAGTCACCTCCTTCGGGGGGAAAGGGATCAGCCCCAGCATTTT
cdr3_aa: CASSHLLRGERDQPQHF

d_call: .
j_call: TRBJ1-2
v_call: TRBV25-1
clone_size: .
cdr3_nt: TGTGCCAGCAGTTTGTCGTCTATCCGGGGGATCTATGGCTACACCTTC
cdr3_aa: CASSLSSIRGIYGYTF

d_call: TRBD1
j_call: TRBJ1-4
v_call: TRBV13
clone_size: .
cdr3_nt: TGTGCCAGCAGCTTAGGCCGTCGACAGGGGGTTGGTGAAAAACTGTTTTTT
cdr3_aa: CASSLGRRQGVGEKLFF

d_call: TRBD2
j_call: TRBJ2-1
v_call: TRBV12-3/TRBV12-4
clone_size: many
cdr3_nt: TGTGCCAGCAGTTCCCCTCCTCCCCTAGCGGGTTCAAATGAGCAGTTCTTC
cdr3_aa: CASSSPPPLAGSNEQFF

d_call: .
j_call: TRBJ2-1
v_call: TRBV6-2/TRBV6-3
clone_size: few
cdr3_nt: TGTGCCAGCAGTGAGACCGGGACTCCCCTCCGGAATGAGCAGTTCTTC
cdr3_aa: CASSETGTPLRNEQFF

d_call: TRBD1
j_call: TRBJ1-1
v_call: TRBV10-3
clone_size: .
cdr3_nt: TGTGCCACCAAGGGACAGATGAACACTGAAGCTTTCTTT
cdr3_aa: CATKGQMNTEAFF

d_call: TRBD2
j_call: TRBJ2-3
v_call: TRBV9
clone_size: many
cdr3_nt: TGTGCCAGCAGCAAGAAGGTTACGCGGGAGTCGGTCACAGATACGCAGTATTTT
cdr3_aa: CASSKKVTRESVTDTQYF